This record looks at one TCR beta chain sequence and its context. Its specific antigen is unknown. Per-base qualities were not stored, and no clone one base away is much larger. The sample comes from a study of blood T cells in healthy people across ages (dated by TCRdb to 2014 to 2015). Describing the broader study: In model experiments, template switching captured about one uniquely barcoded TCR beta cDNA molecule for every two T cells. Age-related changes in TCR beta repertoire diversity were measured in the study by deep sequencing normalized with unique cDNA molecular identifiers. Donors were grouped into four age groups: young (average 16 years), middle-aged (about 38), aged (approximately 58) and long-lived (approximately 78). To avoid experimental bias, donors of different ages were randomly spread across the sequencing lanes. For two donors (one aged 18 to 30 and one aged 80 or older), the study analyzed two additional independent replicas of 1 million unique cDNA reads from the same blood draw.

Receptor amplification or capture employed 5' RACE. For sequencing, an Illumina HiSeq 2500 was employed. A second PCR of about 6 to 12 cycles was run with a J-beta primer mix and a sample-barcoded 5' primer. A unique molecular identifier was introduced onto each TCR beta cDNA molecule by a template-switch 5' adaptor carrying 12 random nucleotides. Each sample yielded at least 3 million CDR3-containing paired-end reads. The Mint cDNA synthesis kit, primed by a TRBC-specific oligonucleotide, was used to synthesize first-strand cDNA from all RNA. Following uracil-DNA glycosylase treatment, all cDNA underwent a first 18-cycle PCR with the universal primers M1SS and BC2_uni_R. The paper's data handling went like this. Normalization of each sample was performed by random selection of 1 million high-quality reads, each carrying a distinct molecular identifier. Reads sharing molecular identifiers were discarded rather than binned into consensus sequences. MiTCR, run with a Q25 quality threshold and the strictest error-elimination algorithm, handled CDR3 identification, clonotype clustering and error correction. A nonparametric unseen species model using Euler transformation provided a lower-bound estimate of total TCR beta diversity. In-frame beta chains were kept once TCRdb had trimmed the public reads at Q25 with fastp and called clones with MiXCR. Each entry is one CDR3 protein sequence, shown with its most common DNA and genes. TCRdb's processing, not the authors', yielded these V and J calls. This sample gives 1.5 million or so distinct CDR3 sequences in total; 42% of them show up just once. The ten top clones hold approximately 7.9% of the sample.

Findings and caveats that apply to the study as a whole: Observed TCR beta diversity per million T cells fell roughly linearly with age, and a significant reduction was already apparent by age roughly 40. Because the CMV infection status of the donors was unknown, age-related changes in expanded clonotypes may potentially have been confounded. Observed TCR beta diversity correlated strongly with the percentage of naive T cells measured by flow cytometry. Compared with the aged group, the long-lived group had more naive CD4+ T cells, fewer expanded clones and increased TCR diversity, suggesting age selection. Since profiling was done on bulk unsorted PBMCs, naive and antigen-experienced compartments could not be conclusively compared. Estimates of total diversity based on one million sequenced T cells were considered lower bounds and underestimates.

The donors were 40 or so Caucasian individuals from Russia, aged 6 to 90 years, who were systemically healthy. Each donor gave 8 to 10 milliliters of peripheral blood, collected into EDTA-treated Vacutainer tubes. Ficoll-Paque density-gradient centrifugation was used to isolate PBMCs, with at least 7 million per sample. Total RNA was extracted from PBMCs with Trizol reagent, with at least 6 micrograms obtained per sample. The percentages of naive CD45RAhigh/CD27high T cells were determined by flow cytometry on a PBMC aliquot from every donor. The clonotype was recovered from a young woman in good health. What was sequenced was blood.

The CDR3 corresponds to CATSAGGTDTQYF. The DNA sequence is TGTGCCACCTCTGCGGGGGGCACAGATACGCAGTATTTT. The chain employs TRBV12-3 or TRBV12-4 and TRBJ2-3; 7 central nucleotides agree with TRBD2. There are 13 amino acids in the CDR3, from cysteine to phenylalanine inclusive. Of all the DNA, just the CDR3 is kept, 39 bases in frame from base 1. V is cut back by 10 bases and J by 1 base, with 5 bases in the junction unmatched.